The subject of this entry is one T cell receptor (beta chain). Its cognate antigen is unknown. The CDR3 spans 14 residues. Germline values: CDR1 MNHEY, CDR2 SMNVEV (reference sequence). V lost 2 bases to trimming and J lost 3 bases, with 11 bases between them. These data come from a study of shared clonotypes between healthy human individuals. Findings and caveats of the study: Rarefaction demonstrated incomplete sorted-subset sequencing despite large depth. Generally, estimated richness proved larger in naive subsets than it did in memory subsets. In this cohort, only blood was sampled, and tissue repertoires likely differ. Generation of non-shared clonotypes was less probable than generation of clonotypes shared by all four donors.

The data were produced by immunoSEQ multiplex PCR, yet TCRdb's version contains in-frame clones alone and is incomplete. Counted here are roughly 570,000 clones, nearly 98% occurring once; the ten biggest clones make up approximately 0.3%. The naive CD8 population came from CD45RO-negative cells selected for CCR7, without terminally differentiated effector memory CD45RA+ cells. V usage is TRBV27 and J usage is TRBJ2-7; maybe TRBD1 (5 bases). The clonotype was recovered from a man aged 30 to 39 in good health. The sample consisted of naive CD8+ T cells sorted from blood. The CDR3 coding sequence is TGTGCCAGCAGTTTAATGCAGGGAAACTACGAGCAGTACTTC. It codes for CASSLMQGNYEQYF.